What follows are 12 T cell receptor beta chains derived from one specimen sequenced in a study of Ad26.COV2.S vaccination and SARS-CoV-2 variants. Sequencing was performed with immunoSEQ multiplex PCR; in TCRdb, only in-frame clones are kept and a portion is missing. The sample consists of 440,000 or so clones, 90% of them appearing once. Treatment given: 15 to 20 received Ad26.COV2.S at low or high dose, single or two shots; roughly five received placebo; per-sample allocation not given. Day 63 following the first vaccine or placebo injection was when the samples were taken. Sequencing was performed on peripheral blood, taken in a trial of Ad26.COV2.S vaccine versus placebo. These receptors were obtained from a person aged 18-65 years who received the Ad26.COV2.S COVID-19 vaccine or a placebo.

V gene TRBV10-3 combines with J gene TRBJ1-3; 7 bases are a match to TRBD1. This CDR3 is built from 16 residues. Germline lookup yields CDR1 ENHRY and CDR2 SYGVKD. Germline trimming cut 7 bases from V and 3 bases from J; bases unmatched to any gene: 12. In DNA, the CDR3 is TGTGCCATCAAGACGGAGACAGGGCTGGGTGGAAACACCATATATTTT. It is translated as CAIKTETGLGGNTIYF.

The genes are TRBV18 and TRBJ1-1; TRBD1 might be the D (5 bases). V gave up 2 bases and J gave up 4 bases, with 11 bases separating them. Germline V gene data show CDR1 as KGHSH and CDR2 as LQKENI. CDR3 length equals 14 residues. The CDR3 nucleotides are TGTGCCAGCTCACCATCGCAGGGACCCACTGAAGCTTTCTTT. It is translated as CASSPSQGPTEAFF.

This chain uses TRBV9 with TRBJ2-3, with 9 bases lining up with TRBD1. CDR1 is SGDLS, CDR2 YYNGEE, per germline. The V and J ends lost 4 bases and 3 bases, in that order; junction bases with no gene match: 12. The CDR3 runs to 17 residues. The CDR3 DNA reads TGTGCCAGCAGCCACCCGGGACAGGGAGGGGAGACAGATACGCAGTATTTT. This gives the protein CASSHPGQGGETDTQYF.

The CDR3 bases are TGTGCCATCAGATCGAGCCAGTCCTACGAGCAGTACTTC. Its translation: CAIRSSQSYEQYF. V gene TRBV7-9 combines with J gene TRBJ2-7; D call uncertain. CDR3 length equals 13 residues. V dropped 10 bases and J dropped 1 base, with 14 bases sitting between them. CDR1 is SEHNR, CDR2 FQNEAQ, per germline (reference sequence).

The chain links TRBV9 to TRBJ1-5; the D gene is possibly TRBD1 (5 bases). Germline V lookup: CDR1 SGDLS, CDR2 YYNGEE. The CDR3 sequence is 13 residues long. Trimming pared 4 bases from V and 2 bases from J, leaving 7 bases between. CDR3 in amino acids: CASSRDRNQPQHF. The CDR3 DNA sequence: TGTGCCAGCAGCCGGGACCGCAATCAGCCCCAGCATTTT.

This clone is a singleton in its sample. The CDR3 DNA reads TGTGCCAGCAGCTTCCGGGAGACCCCCACTGAAGCTTTCTTT. Translated, it gives CASSFRETPTEAFF. This chain joins TRBV9 and TRBJ1-1; D is unresolved. Trimming took 4 bases from V and 4 from J, leaving 14 bases between them. The CDR3 contains 14 residues. From germline, CDR1 is SGDLS and CDR2 YYNGEE.

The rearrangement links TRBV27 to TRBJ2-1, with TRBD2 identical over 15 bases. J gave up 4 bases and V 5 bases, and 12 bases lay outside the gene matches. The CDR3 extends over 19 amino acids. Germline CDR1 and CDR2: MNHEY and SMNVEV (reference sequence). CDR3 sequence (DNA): TGTGCCAGCAGTCCCGGGACTAGCGGGAGGATTTCTTGGTACAATGAGCAGTTCTTC. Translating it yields CASSPGTSGRISWYNEQFF.

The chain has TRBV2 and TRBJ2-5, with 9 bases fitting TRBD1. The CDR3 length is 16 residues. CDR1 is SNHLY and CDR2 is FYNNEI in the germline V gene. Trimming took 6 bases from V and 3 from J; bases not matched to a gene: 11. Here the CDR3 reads CASSAIWTGEKETQYF. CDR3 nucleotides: TGTGCCAGCAGCGCAATCTGGACAGGGGAAAAAGAGACCCAGTACTTC.

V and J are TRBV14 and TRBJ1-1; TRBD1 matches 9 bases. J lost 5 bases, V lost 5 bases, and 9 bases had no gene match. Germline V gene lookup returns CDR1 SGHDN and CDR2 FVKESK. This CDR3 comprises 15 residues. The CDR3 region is CASSKLQGAATEAFF. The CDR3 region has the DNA TGTGCCAGCAGCAAATTACAGGGGGCCGCTACTGAAGCTTTCTTT.

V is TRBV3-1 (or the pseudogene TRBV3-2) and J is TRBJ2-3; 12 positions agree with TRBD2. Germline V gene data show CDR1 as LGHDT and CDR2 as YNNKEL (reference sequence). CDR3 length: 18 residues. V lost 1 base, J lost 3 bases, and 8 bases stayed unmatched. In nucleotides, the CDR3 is TGTGCCAGCAGCCAAGCTCGACTAGCGGGAGTAGGGACAGATACGCAGTATTTT. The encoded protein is CASSQARLAGVGTDTQYF.

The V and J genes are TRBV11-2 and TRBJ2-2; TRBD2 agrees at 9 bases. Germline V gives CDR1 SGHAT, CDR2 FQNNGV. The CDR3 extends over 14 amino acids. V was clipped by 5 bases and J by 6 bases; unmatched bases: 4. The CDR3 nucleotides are TGTGCCAGCAGCCCTAGCGGGGCGCCCGGGGAGCTGTTTTTT. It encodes CASSPSGAPGELFF.

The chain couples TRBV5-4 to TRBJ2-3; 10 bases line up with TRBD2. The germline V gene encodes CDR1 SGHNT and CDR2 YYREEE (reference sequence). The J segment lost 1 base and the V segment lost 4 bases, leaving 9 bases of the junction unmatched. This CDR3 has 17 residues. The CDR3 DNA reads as TGTGCCAGCAGCGCCAGGCTAGCGGGAGTTGGCACAGATACGCAGTATTTT. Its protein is CASSARLAGVGTDTQYF.